This T cell receptor beta chain originates from a study of CD8 T cells in Susac syndrome. As for the study in general: When their blood was taken, patients with Susac syndrome were therapy-naive, taking corticosteroids, or taking intravenous immunoglobulin alone. Study-level findings and limits: The CD4+ T cell repertoires of Susac syndrome were found to show no clonal expansion.

CDR3 length: 14 amino acids. Per germline, CDR1 SGHNT and CDR2 YYREEE (reference sequence). Unmatched junction bases numbered 2, after V lost 1 base and J lost 2 bases. In its sample, this clonotype was seen a few times. Its target is unknown. Reverse transcription used roughly 0.5 to 1 ug RNA and random hexamers. TCRdb re-called the immunoSEQ multiplex PCR reads with MiXCR, one entry per CDR3 protein. The sample lists roughly 190,000 distinct CDR3 sequences; more than 85% were seen once. V usage is TRBV5-4 and J usage is TRBJ2-5, with TRBD1 identical over 7 bases. This receptor was obtained from a human donor with Susac syndrome. What was sequenced was CD4+ T cells from PBMCs. The CDR3 coding sequence is TGTGCCAGCAGCTTGCAGGGGGTACAAGAGACCCAGTACTTC. Encoded protein: CASSLQGVQETQYF.